This TCR beta chain was captured in a study of cytomegalovirus exposure and HLA in healthy donors. Primers for the PCR totalled 60 Vbeta and 13 Jbeta. Repertoires were generated with immunoSEQ multiplex PCR, while TCRdb's copy carries only in-frame clones and drops some. The listing records around 150,000 clones. Germline lookup yields CDR1 MNHEY and CDR2 SVGAGI. Trimming removed 6 bases at V and 0 bases at J, with 14 bases between. The CDR3 is 15 residues long. The origin of this receptor is a woman aged 55-69 years in good health and CMV-seronegative. This chain joins TRBV6-5 and TRBJ1-1, with D possibly TRBD1 on 5 matching bases. Sequenced material: PBMCs. The CDR3 spells CASSGGDFLNTEAFF. CDR3 bases: TGTGCCAGCAGCGGGGGGGACTTCCTGAACACTGAAGCTTTCTTT.